The 27 T cell receptor beta chains below all came from one sample that was sequenced in a study of shared clonotypes between healthy human individuals. Here immunoSEQ multiplex PCR was the method, and the copy in TCRdb shows in-frame clones only, minus some. The data contain some 1.1 million clones, 60% to 85% of them singletons. The material sequenced was memory CD4+ T cells from PBMCs. Subset: CD45RA-negative fraction. The source of these receptors is a man aged 18-30 years in good health. Some clones in this sample may be carry-over from other donors' samples.

Comments on this clone: At the DNA level, this CDR3 is encoded by other sequences in the same sample as well. The J gene is TRBJ2-3, the V gene TRBV4-2; 7 bases match TRBD2. CDR1 is LGHNA and CDR2 is YNFKEQ in the germline V gene. The CDR3 consists of 14 residues. V lost 4 bases and J lost 2; bases outside the gene matches: 3. CDR3 bases: TGTGCCAGCAGCCCGAGCGGGGACACAGATACGCAGTATTTT. Its protein is CASSPSGDTDTQYF.

The sample holds a few counts of this clone. The rearrangement joins TRBV10-3 to TRBJ2-5; 9 bases fit TRBD1. Unmatched junction bases numbered 3, after V lost 0 bases and J lost 1 base. This CDR3 contains 16 residues. The V gene's germline CDR1 is ENHRY and CDR2 SYGVKD. The CDR3 nucleotides are TGTGCCATCAGTGAGTCATGGACAGGGGCCCAAGAGACCCAGTACTTC. Encoded protein: CAISESWTGAQETQYF.

The chain employs TRBV4-2 and TRBJ2-1; D uncertain. V dropped 0 bases and J dropped 3 bases, with 9 bases sitting between them. The CDR3 contains 15 residues. Germline V gene data show CDR1 as LGHNA and CDR2 as YNFKEQ. CDR3 in amino acids: CASSQEGMDYNEQFF. The CDR3 bases are TGTGCCAGCAGCCAAGAGGGTATGGACTACAATGAGCAGTTCTTC.

The chain is built from TRBV28 and TRBJ2-1; TRBD2 aligns across 10 bases. The CDR3 is 18 residues long. Looked up from germline, CDR1 is MDHEN and CDR2 is SYDVKM. With 5 bases clipped from V and 4 bases from J, the junction kept 14 bases outside the gene matches. CDR3 sequence reads: CASSEGLAGDPGYNEQFF. The CDR3 DNA follows: TGTGCCAGCAGTGAAGGCCTAGCGGGAGACCCAGGTTACAATGAGCAGTTCTTC.

This chain links TRBV5-1 with TRBJ1-3; D is possibly TRBD1 (6 bases). Germline values: CDR1 SGHRS, CDR2 YFSETQ. Trimming removed 2 bases at V and 0 bases at J, with 15 bases between. This CDR3 is 17 amino acids long. DNA of the CDR3: TGCGCCAGCAGCTTCGACAGGACCAGCAGCTCTGGAAACACCATATATTTT. Its protein is CASSFDRTSSSGNTIYF.

This sequence joins TRBV19 and TRBJ1-2, with D tentatively TRBD1 (5 bases). The CDR3 extends over 16 amino acids. Trimming removed 7 bases at V and 0 bases at J, with 18 bases between. Germline assignment: CDR1 LNHDA and CDR2 SQIVND (reference sequence). The CDR3, as DNA: TGTGCCAGTAACGCTTTCCGGGACGGAACTAACTATGGCTACACCTTC. Translating gives CASNAFRDGTNYGYTF.

Comment on this clone: The identical CDR3 is also encoded by other nucleotide sequences in the sample. In DNA form, the CDR3 reads TGTGCCAGCAGCGTAGGTAGTGGGGCCAACGTCCTGACTTTC. Its translation is CASSVGSGANVLTF. The chain carries TRBV9 and TRBJ2-6; D gene ambiguous. The V end was cut by 0 bases, the J end by 3 bases, with 4 bases between. This CDR3 has 14 amino acids. Germline CDR1 reads SGDLS; CDR2 reads YYNGEE.

The chain employs TRBV4-3 and TRBJ2-7; D is undetermined. Germline V gene data show CDR1 as LGHNA and CDR2 as YSLEER. This CDR3 is 16 amino acids long. The germline V and J ends were trimmed by 3 bases and 2 bases, with 17 bases remaining between them. This CDR3 is CASSHGLKGLTYEQYF. The CDR3 nucleotides read TGCGCCAGCAGCCACGGCTTAAAGGGCCTAACCTACGAGCAGTACTTC.

This clone was seen more than once but under ten times. The J gene is TRBJ1-1, the V gene TRBV19, with 10 bases identical to TRBD1. The CDR3 totals 15 residues. Germline CDR1 and CDR2: LNHDA and SQIVND (reference sequence). Trimming took 0 bases from V and 7 from J; bases not matched to a gene: 5. DNA for the CDR3: TGTGCCAGTAGTATAGATGACAGGGGGCGCGGTGAAGCTTTCTTT. Its translation: CASSIDDRGRGEAFF.

This clone appeared a few times. The chain carries TRBV28 and TRBJ1-2; TRBD1 matches 12 bases. The germline V gene encodes CDR1 MDHEN and CDR2 SYDVKM. This CDR3 has 19 amino acids. Germline trimming cut 5 bases from V and 2 bases from J; bases unmatched to any gene: 15. The chain's CDR3 is CASSAPSGTGGSFNYGYTF. CDR3 sequence (DNA): TGTGCCAGCAGTGCACCCTCCGGGACAGGGGGCTCATTCAACTATGGCTACACCTTC.

The chain links TRBV7-2 to TRBJ1-6, with a possible D match to TRBD1 (6 bases). The CDR3 has 15 amino acids. Germline CDR1 and CDR2: SGHTA and FQGNSA. The germline V and J ends were trimmed by 2 bases and 10 bases, with 15 bases remaining between them. The CDR3 region is CASSLLGGDRSPLHF. DNA of the CDR3: TGTGCCAGCAGCTTATTAGGGGGTGATAGGTCACCCCTCCACTTT.

The chain joins TRBV30 to TRBJ1-1; possible D gene TRBD1, 6 bases. The CDR3 extends over 14 amino acids. V was trimmed by 0 bases and J by 4 bases, leaving 12 bases between them. Germline CDR1 GTSNPN, CDR2 SVGIG (reference sequence). CDR3 bases: TGTGCCTGGAGTGTACAAGGGGGGTCCACTGAAGCTTTCTTT. Residues: CAWSVQGGSTEAFF.

Here the CDR3 DNA reads TGTGCCAGCAGTTTATCGGGAGGGGATGGAAAACTGTTTTTT. Protein: CASSLSGGDGKLFF. The genes are TRBV27 and TRBJ1-4, with D tentatively TRBD1 (5 bases). The CDR3 is 14 amino acids. Germline V lookup: CDR1 MNHEY, CDR2 SMNVEV (reference sequence). Trimming shortened V by 0 bases and J by 10 bases, and 12 bases separated the two germline ends.

This clone occurred once. The chain links TRBV19 to TRBJ1-5, with 8 nucleotides matching TRBD1. The ends lost 0 bases at V and 2 bases at J; junction bases unmatched: 3. The CDR3 runs 16 residues. Germline CDR1 is LNHDA and CDR2 is SQIVND (reference sequence). The CDR3 is CASSIDRGLGNQPQHF. In nucleotides, the CDR3 is TGTGCCAGTAGTATAGACAGGGGGCTCGGCAATCAGCCCCAGCATTTT.

J is TRBJ2-7 and V is TRBV29-1, with 8 bases fitting TRBD1. The CDR3 is made up of 14 amino acids. V dropped 3 bases and J dropped 4; count of bases not matched to a gene: 8. Germline CDR1 is SQVTM and CDR2 is ANQGSEA. The chain's CDR3 is CSVDPGTGNYEQYF. The CDR3 DNA follows: TGCAGCGTTGATCCCGGGACAGGAAATTACGAGCAGTACTTC.

This clone was observed once. The chain combines TRBV2 with TRBJ1-1; possibly TRBD1 for D (6 bases). The CDR3 is 14 amino acids. Looked up from germline, CDR1 is SNHLY and CDR2 is FYNNEI. Trimming removed 2 bases from V and 4 bases from J, with 11 bases in between. The CDR3 DNA is TGTGCCAGCAGTGAAACATCAGGGGTCACTGAAGCTTTCTTT. Amino acid sequence: CASSETSGVTEAFF.

This chain joins TRBV7-2 and TRBJ1-5; D is undetermined. The germline CDR1 and CDR2 sequences are SGHTA and FQGNSA. This CDR3 has 15 amino acids. The ends were cut back, 5 bases at V and 3 bases at J, with 14 bases in the middle. The CDR3 protein is CASSKVNGINQPQHF. Written as DNA, the CDR3 is TGTGCCAGCAGCAAAGTAAATGGTATCAATCAGCCCCAGCATTTT.

The V and J genes are TRBV5-6 and TRBJ2-5, with 11 positions matching TRBD2. Germline lookup yields CDR1 SGHDT and CDR2 YYEEEE. The CDR3 covers 16 residues. The V segment lost 4 bases and the J segment 5 bases; nucleotides outside the gene matches: 10. The CDR3 protein is CASSQTSGEWRETQYF. For the CDR3, the DNA is TGTGCCAGCAGCCAGACTAGCGGGGAATGGAGGGAGACCCAGTACTTC. The entire variable domain, with the rest obtained from reference TRBV5-6 and TRBJ2-5, is as follows: DAGVTQSPTHLIKTRGQQVTLRCSPKSGHDTVSWYQQALGQGPQFIFQYYEEEERQRGNFPDRFSGHQFPNYSSELNVNALLLGDSALYLCASSQTSGEWRETQYFGPGTRLLVL.

The genes are TRBV28 and TRBJ1-1; D is uncertain. Germline-derived CDR1 and CDR2 are MDHEN and SYDVKM. This CDR3 has 13 amino acids. V lost 7 bases to trimming and J lost 1 base, with 10 bases between them. CDR3 bases: TGTGCCAGCAACTCCCCAGAGAACACTGAAGCTTTCTTT. Translated: CASNSPENTEAFF.

The chain carries TRBV19 and TRBJ1-5; possibly TRBD1 for D (5 bases). CDR1 is LNHDA and CDR2 is SQIVND in the germline V gene (reference sequence). The CDR3 loop spans 18 amino acids. Trimming took off 1 base at V and 0 bases at J, with 16 bases between the two ends. The DNA of the CDR3 is TGTGCCAGTAGTATAGCCTCCGGAGGGGTCTATAGCAATCAGCCCCAGCATTTT. Translating it yields CASSIASGGVYSNQPQHF.

The V gene is TRBV11-2, the J gene TRBJ2-7; the D gene is possibly TRBD2 (5 bases). This CDR3 is built from 14 residues. V was pared by 6 bases and J by 1 base, with 13 bases between. CDR1 is SGHAT, CDR2 FQNNGV, per germline. CDR3 residues: CASSFVRTSYEQYF. The CDR3 DNA reads as TGTGCCAGCAGTTTCGTCCGGACTTCCTACGAGCAGTACTTC. Filled out from reference TRBV11-2 and TRBJ2-7, the complete variable domain reads EAGVAQSPRYKIIEKRQSVAFWCNPISGHATLYWYQQILGQGPKLLIQFQNNGVVDDSQLPKDRFSAERLKGVDSTLKIQPAKLEDSAVYLCASSFVRTSYEQYFGPGTRLTVT.

The rearrangement links TRBV5-5 to TRBJ2-5; 8 bases fit TRBD2. J gave up 5 bases and V 4 bases, and 10 bases lay outside the gene matches. CDR3 length: 15 residues. In germline, CDR1 is SGHKS, CDR2 YYEKEE (reference sequence). The CDR3 spells CASSRSGNVEETQYF. The CDR3 coding sequence is TGTGCCAGCAGCCGTAGCGGGAACGTCGAGGAGACCCAGTACTTC.

The chain couples TRBV4-1 to TRBJ2-5; 10 nucleotides agree with TRBD1. CDR1 is MGHRA, CDR2 YSYEKL, per germline. Trimming removed 3 bases from V and 0 bases from J; junction bases left unmatched: 1. The CDR3 is made up of 15 amino acids. Here the CDR3 DNA reads TGCGCCAGCAGCCAGGGGACAGGGGACCAAGAGACCCAGTACTTC. Translation gives CASSQGTGDQETQYF.

The chain is built from TRBV25-1 and TRBJ2-1, with 7 positions matching TRBD1. The CDR3 consists of 15 residues. Germline values: CDR1 MGHDK, CDR2 SYGVNS. With 3 bases clipped from V and 15 bases from J, the junction kept 17 bases outside the gene matches. CDR3 sequence reads: CASSDPTGPPNRLFF. DNA for the CDR3: TGTGCCAGCAGTGACCCGACAGGGCCCCCGAATCGTCTGTTCTTC. The entire variable domain, with the rest obtained from reference TRBV25-1 and TRBJ2-1, is as follows: EADIYQTPRYLVIGTGKKITLECSQTMGHDKMYWYQQDPGMELHLIHYSYGVNSTEKGDLSSESTVSRIRTEHFPLTLESARPSHTSQYLCASSDPTGPPNRLFFGPGTRLTVL.

A word on this clone: This may stem from a read error, because a much larger clone lies one nucleotide away. Distinct nucleotide sequences in the sample also encode this CDR3. The rearrangement joins TRBV7-9 to TRBJ1-1; D possibly corresponds to TRBD1 (5 bases). This CDR3 contains 12 residues. The germline V gene encodes CDR1 SEHNR and CDR2 FQNEAQ (reference sequence). V was pared by 5 bases and J by 4 bases, with 8 bases between. CDR3 DNA sequence: TGTGCCAGCAGCCCGAGGGGCACTGAAGCTTTCTTT. As protein: CASSPRGTEAFF.

The chain couples TRBV28 to TRBJ1-5, with D unclear. From germline, CDR1 is MDHEN and CDR2 SYDVKM. V was pared by 4 bases and J by 7 bases, with 17 bases between. CDR3 size: 15 residues. The CDR3 loop is CASSSKQRWRQPQHF. The CDR3 DNA reads as TGTGCCAGCAGTTCGAAGCAGCGTTGGAGGCAGCCCCAGCATTTT. Variable domain in full (rest from reference TRBV28 and TRBJ1-5): DVKVTQSSRYLVKRTGEKVFLECVQDMDHENMFWYRQDPGLGLRLIYFSYDVKMKEKGDIPEGYSVSREKKERFSLILESASTNQTSMYLCASSSKQRWRQPQHFGDGTRLSIL.

The V and J genes are TRBV18 and TRBJ2-7; D gene ambiguous. V gave up 4 bases and J gave up 0 bases, with 13 bases separating them. The V gene's germline CDR1 is KGHSH and CDR2 LQKENI. The length of the CDR3 is 15 residues. This CDR3 is CASSLTRKSSYEQYF. The CDR3, as DNA: TGTGCCAGCTCACTTACCAGGAAAAGCTCCTACGAGCAGTACTTC.